Presented here are 17 T cell receptor beta chains from one specimen sequenced in a study of beta chain features in type 1 diabetes. Findings and limits, study-wide: Within each of all four CD4+ subsets, Type 1 diabetes patients had TCRB CDR3s that were moderately but significantly shorter.

Their target antigens are unknown. Expressed TCRB transcripts were sequenced because the isolated RNA had all been reverse transcribed beforehand. Clones were read by immunoSEQ multiplex PCR, and TCRdb kept only the in-frame ones, dropping some. The sample carries under 850,000 clones, 13% recorded once. Sequencing was performed on naive CD4+ T cells from blood. The origin of the receptors is a man between 18 and 29 years old with type 1 diabetes.

This clone turned up a few times. This rearrangement joins TRBV5-4 to TRBJ2-1; no definite D call. The CDR3 is 16 amino acids. Germline values: CDR1 SGHNT, CDR2 YYREEE (reference sequence). The V and J ends lost 0 bases and 2 bases respectively, with 12 bases between them. The CDR3 DNA follows: TGTGCCAGCAGCTTGGTAGCAGCGAGGCCCTACAATGAGCAGTTCTTC. It encodes CASSLVAARPYNEQFF.

The gene calls are TRBV9 and TRBJ1-6, with D uncertain. V was shortened by 4 bases and J by 7 bases, with 18 bases between the two germline ends. Germline values: CDR1 SGDLS, CDR2 YYNGEE. The CDR3 spans 16 residues. DNA for the CDR3: TGTGCCAGCAGCCCCTTCCACGGGATCAGGAATTCACCCCTCCACTTT. Translation gives CASSPFHGIRNSPLHF.

For the CDR3, the DNA is TGTGCCAGCAAACACTTGGGACAGGGCCCCTACGAGCAGTACTTC. Translating gives CASKHLGQGPYEQYF. This rearrangement joins TRBV6-5 to TRBJ2-7, with 9 nucleotides matching TRBD1. The CDR3 is 15 amino acids. With 7 bases clipped from V and 2 bases from J, the junction kept 9 bases outside the gene matches. In germline, CDR1 is MNHEY, CDR2 SVGAGI.

In its sample, this clone was seen a few times. V is TRBV11-2 and J is TRBJ2-1; 9 bases match TRBD2. The J segment lost 8 bases and the V segment lost 1 base, leaving 9 bases of the junction unmatched. The germline CDR1 and CDR2 sequences are SGHAT and FQNNGV. The CDR3 sequence is 16 residues long. The DNA for the CDR3 is TGTGCCAGCAGCTTAGTGGGCCTAGCGGGGACGGATGAGCAGTTCTTC. Amino acids: CASSLVGLAGTDEQFF.

The rearrangement joins TRBV29-1 to TRBJ2-7; no reliable D call. Trimming left V 7 bases short and J 2 bases short, with 12 bases between. This CDR3 comprises 12 residues. The V gene's germline CDR1 is SQVTM and CDR2 ANQGSEA. This CDR3 is CSGADRPYEQYF. CDR3 bases: TGCAGCGGGGCGGACCGGCCCTACGAGCAGTACTTC.

The CDR3 DNA is TGTGCCTGGAGTGGACAGGGGTCCGCCACAGATACGCAGTATTTT. It encodes CAWSGQGSATDTQYF. This rearrangement joins TRBV30 to TRBJ2-3, with 8 positions matching TRBD1. The V gene end was trimmed by 1 base and the J gene end by 2 bases; junction bases not matched to a gene: 5. In germline, CDR1 is GTSNPN, CDR2 SVGIG (reference sequence). The CDR3 is 15 residues long.

The J gene is TRBJ1-2, the V gene TRBV5-4; perhaps TRBD1 as D (6 bases). The CDR3 extends over 13 amino acids. V lost 4 bases and J lost 8, with 15 bases in between. The germline CDR1 and CDR2 sequences are SGHNT and YYREEE (reference sequence). CDR3 sequence: CASSEYTGRGYTF. CDR3 nucleotides: TGTGCCAGCAGCGAATACACAGGGCGCGGCTACACCTTC.

This clone has only a few counts. This chain connects TRBV29-1 to TRBJ2-1; a weak D match, TRBD2 (5 bases). CDR1 is SQVTM, CDR2 ANQGSEA, per germline. Trimming took off 1 base at V and 9 bases at J, with 13 bases between the two ends. CDR3 length: 13 amino acids. CDR3 in amino acids: CSVEAYLEGEQFF. The CDR3 DNA reads TGCAGCGTTGAAGCCTATCTCGAGGGTGAGCAGTTCTTC.

V is TRBV7-3 and J is TRBJ2-3, with 7 nucleotides matching TRBD2. CDR3 length: 13 residues. Germline trimming cut 5 bases from V and 5 bases from J; bases unmatched to any gene: 4. Germline CDR1 SGHTA, CDR2 FQGTGA. This CDR3 is CASSRRGVDTQYF. The CDR3, as DNA: TGTGCCAGCAGCCGCCGGGGGGTAGATACGCAGTATTTT.

This clone was seen a few times. The chain uses TRBV6-1 and TRBJ2-7; no firm D call. Per the germline V gene, CDR1 is MNHNS and CDR2 is SASEGT. The length of the CDR3 is 12 residues. The germline V and J ends were trimmed by 7 bases and 1 base, with 8 bases remaining between them. CDR3 region: CASKARSYEQYF. CDR3 coding DNA: TGTGCCAGCAAGGCTCGATCCTACGAGCAGTACTTC.

This clone has more than one count but fewer than ten. The CDR3 loop is CASSQEGGGTGQPQHF. For the CDR3, the DNA is TGCGCCAGCAGCCAAGAGGGGGGAGGTACGGGACAGCCCCAGCATTTT. The chain carries TRBV4-1 and TRBJ1-5; weak D call: TRBD1 (5 bases). Germline V gene sequence: CDR1 MGHRA, CDR2 YSYEKL. V was shortened by 0 bases and J by 7 bases, with 16 bases between the two germline ends. The CDR3 contains 16 residues.

This chain joins TRBV5-1 and TRBJ2-3; D is unclear. V lost 4 bases to trimming and J lost 3 bases, with 9 bases between them. The CDR3 extends over 13 amino acids. Looked up from germline, CDR1 is SGHRS and CDR2 is YFSETQ. The CDR3: CASSAVRTDTQYF. The CDR3 DNA sequence: TGCGCCAGCAGCGCCGTACGGACAGATACGCAGTATTTT.

This clone was observed a handful of times. CDR3 nucleotides: TGTGCCAGCACCCCGGGGGGCTACGAGCAGTACTTC. It codes for CASTPGGYEQYF. V is TRBV25-1 and J is TRBJ2-7, with 7 nucleotides matching TRBD2. The CDR3 spans 12 residues. With 7 bases clipped from V and 3 bases from J, the junction kept 3 bases outside the gene matches. From germline, CDR1 is MGHDK and CDR2 SYGVNS.

This clone was seen a handful of times. The V gene is TRBV28, the J gene TRBJ2-7; TRBD1 aligns across 9 bases. With 8 bases clipped from V and 1 base from J, the junction kept 3 bases outside the gene matches. The CDR3 is made up of 13 amino acids. Germline assignment: CDR1 MDHEN and CDR2 SYDVKM. The CDR3 reads CASGGTGSYEQYF. CDR3 in DNA: TGTGCCAGCGGGGGGACAGGGTCCTACGAGCAGTACTTC.

This sequence joins TRBV30 and TRBJ1-3; TRBD1 might be the D (5 bases). In germline, CDR1 is GTSNPN, CDR2 SVGIG (reference sequence). Trimming cost V 3 bases and J 2 bases, with 8 bases left between them. The CDR3 spans 13 residues. The DNA for the CDR3 is TGTGCCTGGAGCAGGGATGCTGGAAACACCATATATTTT. Translation gives CAWSRDAGNTIYF.

This clone was detected a few times. The V gene is TRBV13, the J gene TRBJ2-7; D may match TRBD1 or TRBD2 (5 bases each). The CDR3 extends over 14 amino acids. Between the trimmed V and J ends, which lost 5 bases and 4 bases, there was a span of 15 bases. Per germline, CDR1 PRHDT and CDR2 FYEKMQ (reference sequence). The CDR3 spells CASSARARGYEQYF. The CDR3 nucleotides read TGTGCCAGCAGCGCCAGGGCTCGGGGATACGAGCAGTACTTC.

This sequence joins TRBV30 and TRBJ1-2; a possible D gene is TRBD1 (5 bases). The V gene's germline CDR1 is GTSNPN and CDR2 SVGIG (reference sequence). This CDR3 has 12 residues. V lost 2 bases and J lost 3, with 7 bases in between. The CDR3 here is CAWSPRDYGYTF. Written as DNA, the CDR3 is TGTGCCTGGAGTCCCAGGGACTATGGCTACACCTTC.